The clone carrying this TCR beta chain was observed many times. Per the germline V gene, CDR1 is SNHLY and CDR2 is FYNNEI. The V end lost 3 bases, the J end lost 0 bases, and 10 bases lay between the germline ends. This CDR3 has 15 amino acids. The data derive from a study of T cells in Graves' hyperthyroidism and ophthalmopathy. Recently diagnosed hyperthyroidism of less than 2 months' duration affected patients aged 18 to 65. Lactation, pregnancy, other autoimmune disease or uncontrolled infection led to exclusion of patients. PBMCs stemmed from approximately 9.1 ml fresh peripheral blood. It was RNA transcripts that yielded the amplified TCR beta CDR3 regions. An initial round of RT-PCR targeting the TCR CDR3 relied on the HTBI primer set. MiXCR, run by TCRdb on the multiplex PCR reads, gives a single entry per CDR3 protein. The profile shows under 350,000 distinct CDR3 sequences, 21% of them singletons.

The receptor was isolated from a woman in her fifties or sixties with Graves' hyperthyroidism. The chain is built from TRBV2 and TRBJ2-3; possibly TRBD2 for D (5 bases). The sequencing sample was made of blood. The CDR3 reads CASSDAGYSTDTQYF. CDR3 DNA sequence: TGTGCCAGCAGTGATGCGGGTTATAGCACAGATACGCAGTATTTT.